This TCR beta chain is from a study of T cell repertoires in cytomegalovirus infection. Overall study: Matching HLA type and CMV infection were both indicated by public TCR beta signatures.

As concerns this clonotype: The target antigen is unknown. Just one base apart from a much larger clone, this may be a read error.

Findings and caveats of the study: The ex vivo response was dominated by HLA-C-restricted CMV-specific TCR beta clonotypes. Frequencies of public TCR beta families were cumulated, and this identified carriers of CMV plus the relevant HLA.

TCRdb fed the reads into MiXCR, producing one record per CDR3 protein. The sample includes hundreds of thousands of distinct CDR3 sequences, around 24% seen only once; the top ten take 7.5% to 9%. Looked up from germline, CDR1 is MNHEY and CDR2 is SVGAGI. The CDR3 is made up of 15 amino acids. The chain uses TRBV6-5 and TRBJ2-1; possible D gene TRBD2, 7 bases. Material: CD8+ T cells from PBMCs. The source of this sequence is a human donor in good health (CMV status not recorded). Some clones in this sample may be carry-over from other donors' samples. CDR3 DNA sequence: TGTGTCAGCAGTTACGGGGGGCCTCTCTACAATGAGCAGTTCTTC. Translated, it gives CVSSYGGPLYNEQFF.